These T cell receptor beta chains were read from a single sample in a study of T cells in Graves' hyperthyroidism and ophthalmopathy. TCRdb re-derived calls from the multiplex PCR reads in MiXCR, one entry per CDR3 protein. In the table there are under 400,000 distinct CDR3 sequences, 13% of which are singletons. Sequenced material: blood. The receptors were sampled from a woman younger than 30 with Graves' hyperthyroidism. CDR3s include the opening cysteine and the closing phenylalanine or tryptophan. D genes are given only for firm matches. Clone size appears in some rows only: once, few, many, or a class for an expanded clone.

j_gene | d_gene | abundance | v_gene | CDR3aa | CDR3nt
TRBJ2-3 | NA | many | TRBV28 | CASSLVVPDTDTQYF | TGTGCCAGCAGTTTAGTTGTCCCGGACACAGATACGCAGTATTTT
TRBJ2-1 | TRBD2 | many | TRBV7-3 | CASSPGPSGAYNEQFF | TGTGCCAGCAGCCCGGGCCCTAGCGGGGCCTACAATGAGCAGTTCTTC
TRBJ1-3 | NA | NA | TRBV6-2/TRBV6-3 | CASTTWGHSGNTIYF | TGTGCCAGCACCACCTGGGGTCACTCTGGAAACACCATATATTTT
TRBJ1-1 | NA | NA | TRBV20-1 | CSARDGEGSTEAFF | TGCAGTGCTAGAGATGGGGAGGGGAGCACTGAAGCTTTCTTT
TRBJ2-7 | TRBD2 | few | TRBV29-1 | CSVTKTSGSYEQYF | TGCAGCGTGACCAAAACTAGCGGCTCCTACGAGCAGTACTTC
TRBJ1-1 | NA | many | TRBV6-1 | CASSYPVVDTEAFF | TGTGCCAGCAGTTATCCTGTGGTAGACACTGAAGCTTTCTTT
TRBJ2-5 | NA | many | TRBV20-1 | CSARVALGQETQYF | TGCAGTGCTAGAGTTGCGCTAGGACAAGAGACCCAGTACTTC
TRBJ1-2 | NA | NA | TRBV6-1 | CASSEVGRAILGYTF | TGTGCCAGCAGTGAAGTCGGCAGGGCCATTCTAGGCTACACCTTC
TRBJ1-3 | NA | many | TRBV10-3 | CAISEDLSGNTIYF | TGTGCCATCAGTGAGGATTTGTCTGGAAACACCATATATTTT
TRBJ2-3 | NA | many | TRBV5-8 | CASSPGTAAQDTQYF | TGTGCCAGCAGCCCAGGGACGGCGGCACAAGATACGCAGTATTTT
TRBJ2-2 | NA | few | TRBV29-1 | CSAWTGTFTGELFF | TGCAGCGCCTGGACTGGGACCTTCACCGGGGAGCTGTTTTTT
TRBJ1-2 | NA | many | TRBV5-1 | CASSLDSPRYGYTF | TGCGCCAGCAGCTTGGATTCGCCGCGCTATGGCTACACCTTC
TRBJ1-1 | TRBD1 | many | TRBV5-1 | CASSEGQGYTEAFF | TGCGCCAGCAGCGAAGGACAGGGTTATACTGAAGCTTTCTTT
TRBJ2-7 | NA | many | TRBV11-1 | CASTLGLATDYEQYF | TGTGCCAGCACCCTCGGGCTAGCGACCGACTACGAGCAGTACTTC
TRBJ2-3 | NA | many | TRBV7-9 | CASSLIGHNTDTQYF | TGTGCCAGCAGCCTTATTGGACACAACACAGATACGCAGTATTTT
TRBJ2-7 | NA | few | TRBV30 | CAWGSSYEQYF | TGTGCCTGGGGGAGCTCCTACGAGCAGTACTTC
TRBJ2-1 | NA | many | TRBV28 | CASSLVRARPYNEQFF | TGTGCCAGCAGTTTAGTCCGCGCCCGGCCCTACAATGAGCAGTTCTTC
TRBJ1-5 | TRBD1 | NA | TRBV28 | CASIWGTGANQPQHF | TGTGCCAGCATTTGGGGGACAGGGGCCAATCAGCCCCAGCATTTT
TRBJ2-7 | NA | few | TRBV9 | CASSVEGSGSEQYF | TGTGCCAGCAGCGTAGAGGGATCAGGCTCCGAGCAGTACTTC
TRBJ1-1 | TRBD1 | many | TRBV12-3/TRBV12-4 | CASSLMQGVTEAFF | TGTGCCAGCAGTTTAATGCAGGGGGTCACTGAAGCTTTCTTT
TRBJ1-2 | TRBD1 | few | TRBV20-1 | CSASLPGGTNYGYTF | TGCAGTGCTAGCTTACCAGGGGGTACGAACTATGGCTACACCTTC
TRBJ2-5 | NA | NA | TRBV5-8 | CASSNTGYSETQYF | TGTGCCAGCAGCAACACAGGGTATTCGGAGACCCAGTACTTC
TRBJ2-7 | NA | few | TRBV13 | CASSLVETTGNYEQYF | TGTGCCAGCAGCTTAGTCGAGACTACCGGAAACTACGAGCAGTACTTC
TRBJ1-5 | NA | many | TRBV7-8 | CASRLDRMGNQPQHF | TGTGCCAGCAGGCTTGACAGAATGGGAAATCAGCCCCAGCATTTT
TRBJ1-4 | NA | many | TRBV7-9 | CASSLDGQSPNEKLFF | TGTGCCAGCAGCCTAGACGGACAGTCCCCTAATGAAAAACTGTTTTTT
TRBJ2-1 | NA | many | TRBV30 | CAWEEATDTQFF | TGTGCCTGGGAAGAGGCCACGGACACGCAGTTCTTC
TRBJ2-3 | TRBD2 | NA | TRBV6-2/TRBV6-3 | CASSYSGATDTQYF | TGTGCCAGCAGTTATAGCGGGGCCACAGATACGCAGTATTTT
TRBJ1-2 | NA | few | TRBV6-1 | CASTKTATHYGYTF | TGTGCCAGCACCAAGACAGCAACCCACTATGGCTACACCTTC
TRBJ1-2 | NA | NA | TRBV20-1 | CSARDQADGYTF | TGCAGTGCTAGAGATCAAGCTGACGGCTACACCTTC
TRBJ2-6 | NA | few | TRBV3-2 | CASSPLYGANVLTF | TGTGCCAGCAGCCCCCTATATGGGGCCAACGTCCTGACTTTC
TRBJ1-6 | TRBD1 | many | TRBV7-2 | CASSRDRGYSPLHF | TGTGCCAGCAGTCGCGACAGGGGCTATTCACCCCTCCACTTT